Each of the 22 T cell receptor beta chains below was sequenced from the same sample in a study of blood T cell repertoires in COVID-19. The table came from immunoSEQ multiplex PCR; TCRdb's copy has only in-frame clones and leaves some out. Among approximately 57,000 clones listed, roughly 78% were seen once. The specimen was peripheral blood. The receptors derive from a woman older than 75 with acute or convalescent COVID-19.

In its sample, this clone was seen once. The CDR3 bases are TGTGCCAGCAGCCACTTACACAGCGGTCCCAAGAATGAGCAGTTCTTC. Residues: CASSHLHSGPKNEQFF. The chain combines TRBV7-9 with TRBJ2-1; a possible D gene is TRBD2 (5 bases). This CDR3 has 16 residues. Per the germline V gene, CDR1 is SEHNR and CDR2 is FQNEAQ (reference sequence). V was cut by 5 bases and J by 7 bases, with 21 bases left in between.

The CDR3 reads CASRGLAYNEQFF. For the CDR3, the DNA is TGTGCCAGTAGGGGACTAGCGTACAATGAGCAGTTCTTC. V and J are TRBV19 and TRBJ2-1; TRBD2 matches at 10 bases. CDR3 length: 13 amino acids. Germline CDR1 and CDR2: LNHDA and SQIVND (reference sequence). V shed 6 bases and J 4 bases; nucleotides not matched to a gene: 0. Together with reference TRBV19 and TRBJ2-1, the CDR3 gives the full variable domain: DGGITQSPKYLFRKEGQNVTLSCEQNLNHDAMYWYRQDPGQGLRLIYYSQIVNDFQKGDIAEGYSVSREKKESFPLTVTSAQKNPTAFYLCASRGLAYNEQFFGPGTRLTVL.

The V call is TRBV11-2, the J call TRBJ1-1; TRBD1 matches at 7 bases. The CDR3 is 17 residues long. With V trimmed by 1 base and J by 3 bases, 11 bases remained unmatched. Germline CDR1 is SGHAT and CDR2 is FQNNGV. The CDR3 nucleotides read TGTGCCAGCAGCTTAGGGTTACTCCGGGACAGCTACACTGAAGCTTTCTTT. Translated: CASSLGLLRDSYTEAFF.

The chain carries TRBV15 and TRBJ2-3; TRBD2 aligns across 7 bases. V was pared by 3 bases and J by 5 bases, with 14 bases of the junction left unmatched. CDR3 size: 17 residues. Germline V gene data show CDR1 as LNHNV and CDR2 as YYDKDF (reference sequence). DNA for the CDR3: TGTGCCACCAGCAGCCCCGGGGCTAGCGGTGGGTTAGATACGCAGTATTTT. It encodes CATSSPGASGGLDTQYF. Looking up the rest from reference TRBV15 and TRBJ2-3 gives the full variable domain: DAMVIQNPRYQVTQFGKPVTLSCSQTLNHNVMYWYQQKSSQAPKLLFHYYDKDFNNEADTPDNFQSRRPNTSFCFLDIRSPGLGDTAMYLCATSSPGASGGLDTQYFGPGTRLTVL.

The rearrangement uses TRBV11-2 and TRBJ1-1; D gene uncertain. Trimming left V 3 bases short and J 2 bases short, with 13 bases between. Germline V gene lookup returns CDR1 SGHAT and CDR2 FQNNGV. The CDR3 contains 15 residues. CDR3 sequence: CASSLSRVSNTEAFF. CDR3 DNA sequence: TGTGCCAGCAGCTTGTCCCGGGTTAGTAACACTGAAGCTTTCTTT.

V gene TRBV19 combines with J gene TRBJ2-3, with TRBD2 matching 8 bases. This CDR3 has 16 residues. Germline loops: CDR1 LNHDA, CDR2 SQIVND (reference sequence). The V and J ends lost 5 bases and 3 bases, in that order; junction bases with no gene match: 10. CDR3 region: CASSLRSGSPTDTQYF. CDR3 bases: TGTGCCAGTAGTCTAAGGAGCGGGAGTCCAACAGATACGCAGTATTTT.

The chain has TRBV27 and TRBJ2-1; a weak D match, TRBD2 (6 bases). Germline V gene data show CDR1 as MNHEY and CDR2 as SMNVEV (reference sequence). The CDR3 is made up of 16 amino acids. Trimming stripped 6 bases from V and 8 bases from J, with 23 bases between. The CDR3 protein is CASSPWAGNPGDEQFF. The CDR3 DNA is TGTGCCAGCAGCCCATGGGCGGGGAACCCTGGGGATGAGCAGTTCTTC.

This chain connects TRBV14 to TRBJ2-3; 9 nucleotides match TRBD2. The V segment lost 4 bases and the J segment 0 bases; nucleotides outside the gene matches: 5. Germline V gives CDR1 SGHDN, CDR2 FVKESK. The CDR3 loop spans 16 amino acids. The CDR3 reads CASSPLAGASTDTQYF. Here the CDR3 DNA reads TGTGCCAGCAGCCCTTTAGCGGGAGCGAGCACAGATACGCAGTATTTT.

The genes are TRBV19 and TRBJ2-1; 9 bases agree with TRBD2. Germline V gene data show CDR1 as LNHDA and CDR2 as SQIVND (reference sequence). The CDR3 has 13 residues. The junction had 9 bases not matched to a gene; V was cut back by 9 bases and J by 9 bases. This CDR3 reads CASRWTSAPEQFF. CDR3 DNA sequence: TGTGCCAGCCGATGGACTAGCGCGCCTGAGCAGTTCTTC.

The chain recombines TRBV7-9 with TRBJ1-5; TRBD1 agrees at 7 bases. The CDR3 is 16 residues long. CDR1 is SEHNR, CDR2 FQNEAQ, per germline (reference sequence). The V gene end was trimmed by 5 bases and the J gene end by 2 bases; junction bases not matched to a gene: 9. The CDR3 protein is CASSPGQLIGNQPQHF. The CDR3 bases are TGTGCCAGCAGCCCGGGACAGTTGATCGGCAATCAGCCCCAGCATTTT.

V is TRBV24-1 and J is TRBJ2-6; D possibly corresponds to TRBD1 (5 bases). The CDR3 totals 17 residues. Trimming removed 5 bases from V and 3 bases from J, with 16 bases in between. The germline CDR1 and CDR2 sequences are KGHDR and SFDVKD. The CDR3 loop reads CATSGGRVTGGANVLTF. DNA of the CDR3: TGTGCCACCAGTGGGGGCAGGGTAACTGGTGGGGCCAACGTCCTGACTTTC.

To note about this clone: Other nucleotide sequences from this sample produce the same CDR3. J is TRBJ1-5 and V is TRBV7-9; tentative D call: TRBD1 (6 bases). Germline assignment: CDR1 SEHNR and CDR2 FQNEAQ (reference sequence). The CDR3 has 13 residues. V lost 5 bases and J 4 bases, leaving 9 bases between the germline ends. The CDR3 sequence: CASSLQGNQPQHF. DNA for the CDR3: TGTGCCAGCAGCCTCCAGGGGAATCAGCCCCAGCATTTT.

V usage is TRBV7-6 and J usage is TRBJ2-1, with 9 bases aligning to TRBD2. Unmatched junction bases numbered 9, after V lost 4 bases and J lost 8 bases. Per the germline V gene, CDR1 is SGHVS and CDR2 is FNYEAQ. The CDR3 runs to 15 residues. The CDR3 loop reads CASSSGLARWDEQFF. CDR3 in DNA: TGTGCCAGCAGCTCCGGACTAGCGCGATGGGATGAGCAGTTCTTC. Variable domain in full (rest from reference TRBV7-6 and TRBJ2-1): GAGVSQSPRYKVTKRGQDVALRCDPISGHVSLYWYRQALGQGPEFLTYFNYEAQQDKSGLPNDRFSAERPEGSISTLTIQRTEQRDSAMYRCASSSGLARWDEQFFGPGTRLTVL.

This sequence joins TRBV5-4 and TRBJ2-3; 12 nucleotides agree with TRBD1. The CDR3 contains 16 residues. V trimming: 9 bases; J trimming: 5 bases; junction bases outside the gene matches: 13. Germline lookup yields CDR1 SGHNT and CDR2 YYREEE (reference sequence). CDR3: CATTEGDRGREDTQYF. The CDR3 coding sequence is TGTGCCACCACCGAGGGGGACAGGGGGCGAGAAGATACGCAGTATTTT.

CDR3: CSAVYNEQFF. The CDR3 region has the DNA TGCAGTGCTGTATACAATGAGCAGTTCTTC. The V call is TRBV20-1, the J call TRBJ2-1; D remains ambiguous. The CDR3 consists of 10 residues. Germline V gives CDR1 DFQATT, CDR2 SNEGSKA (reference sequence). Trimming took 5 bases from V and 4 from J, leaving 3 bases between them.

Here the CDR3 DNA reads TGTGCCAGCAGTCCCTCTTTCGAGCAGTACTTC. Its protein product is CASSPSFEQYF. The chain links TRBV2 to TRBJ2-7; no firm D call. V gave up 5 bases and J gave up 6 bases, with 8 bases separating them. The CDR3 extends over 11 amino acids. CDR1 is SNHLY and CDR2 is FYNNEI in the germline V gene.

The V call is TRBV5-1, the J call TRBJ2-3; 11 positions agree with TRBD2. CDR3 length: 15 amino acids. The V gene's germline CDR1 is SGHRS and CDR2 YFSETQ. V dropped 5 bases and J dropped 7; count of bases not matched to a gene: 9. CDR3 coding DNA: TGCGCCAGCAGTCGACTAGCGGGAAGCCAATATACGCAGTATTTT. Translation gives CASSRLAGSQYTQYF.

The rearrangement joins TRBV29-1 to TRBJ1-1; the match to TRBD1 covers 8 bases. The ends lost 6 bases at V and 5 bases at J; junction bases unmatched: 5. The germline V gene encodes CDR1 SQVTM and CDR2 ANQGSEA. CDR3 length: 12 amino acids. The CDR3: CSVGQGRTEAFF. CDR3 sequence (DNA): TGCAGCGTCGGACAGGGAAGAACTGAAGCTTTCTTT. Filled out from reference TRBV29-1 and TRBJ1-1, the complete variable domain reads SAVISQKPSRDICQRGTSLTIQCQVDSQVTMMFWYRQQPGQSLTLIATANQGSEATYESGFVIDKFPISRPNLTFSTLTVSNMSPEDSSIYLCSVGQGRTEAFFGQGTRLTVV.

The chain is built from TRBV5-4 and TRBJ2-5; 12 nucleotides match TRBD2. Trimming cost V 4 bases and J 5 bases; bases outside gene matches: 6. CDR1 and CDR2 from the germline V gene are SGHNT and YYREEE (reference sequence). The CDR3 runs to 15 residues. The CDR3 loop is CASSLRTSGKETQYF. CDR3 nucleotides: TGTGCCAGCAGCCTCAGGACTAGCGGGAAGGAGACCCAGTACTTC.

CDR3 DNA: TGCGCCAGCAGCTTGGCTAGCGGGGGGGCGGGATTCGGCTACAATGAGCAGTTCTTC. It translates to CASSLASGGAGFGYNEQFF. This sequence joins TRBV5-1 and TRBJ2-1, with TRBD2 matching over 12 bases. J lost 3 bases, V lost 0 bases, and 10 bases had no gene match. The CDR3 loop spans 19 amino acids. Germline assignment: CDR1 SGHRS and CDR2 YFSETQ.

V usage is TRBV19 and J usage is TRBJ2-7, with a tentative D call TRBD2 (6 bases). The CDR3 has 14 amino acids. The V end lost 5 bases, the J end lost 1 base, and 12 bases lay between the germline ends. The V gene's germline CDR1 is LNHDA and CDR2 SQIVND (reference sequence). The CDR3 protein is CASSPFSGSYEQYF. In nucleotides, the CDR3 is TGTGCCAGTAGTCCCTTTAGCGGATCCTACGAGCAGTACTTC. Filled out from reference TRBV19 and TRBJ2-7, the complete variable domain reads DGGITQSPKYLFRKEGQNVTLSCEQNLNHDAMYWYRQDPGQGLRLIYYSQIVNDFQKGDIAEGYSVSREKKESFPLTVTSAQKNPTAFYLCASSPFSGSYEQYFGPGTRLTVT.

This chain connects TRBV30 to TRBJ1-2; 7 bases align to TRBD1. Germline CDR1 is GTSNPN and CDR2 is SVGIG (reference sequence). V shed 3 bases, J shed 1 base, and the junction held 2 bases outside the gene matches. The CDR3 totals 13 residues. CDR3 protein: CAWSGDSNYGYTF. The CDR3 DNA reads as TGTGCCTGGAGCGGGGACAGTAACTATGGCTACACCTTC.